This T cell receptor (beta chain) was retrieved from a study of T cell responses to AZD1222 COVID-19 vaccine. Study conclusions and caveats: It should be noted that donors were predominantly white British and more often female, and clonal diversity was possibly underestimated. At baseline, just six AZD1222 recipients tested seropositive. Reportedly, nearly half the spike-specific TCRs target unmutated variant regions.

Germline values: CDR1 MGHRA, CDR2 YSYEKL. The CDR3 is made up of 14 amino acids. V was clipped by 2 bases and J by 2 bases, with 10 bases between them. Concerning this clone: Its antigen is unknown.

Sequenced by immunoSEQ multiplex PCR; TCRdb stores in-frame clones only, minus some. The table records more than 150,000 clones, around 94% of them present only once. The specimen was peripheral blood, collected 28 days after the second AZD1222 dose. This rearrangement joins TRBV4-1 to TRBJ2-7, with D maybe TRBD1 (5 bases). The clonotype originates from an adult who received the AZD1222 COVID-19 vaccine. The CDR3 nucleotides are TGCGCCAGCAGCCAACCAGGGCATACCTACGAGCAGTACTTC. Amino acid sequence: CASSQPGHTYEQYF.